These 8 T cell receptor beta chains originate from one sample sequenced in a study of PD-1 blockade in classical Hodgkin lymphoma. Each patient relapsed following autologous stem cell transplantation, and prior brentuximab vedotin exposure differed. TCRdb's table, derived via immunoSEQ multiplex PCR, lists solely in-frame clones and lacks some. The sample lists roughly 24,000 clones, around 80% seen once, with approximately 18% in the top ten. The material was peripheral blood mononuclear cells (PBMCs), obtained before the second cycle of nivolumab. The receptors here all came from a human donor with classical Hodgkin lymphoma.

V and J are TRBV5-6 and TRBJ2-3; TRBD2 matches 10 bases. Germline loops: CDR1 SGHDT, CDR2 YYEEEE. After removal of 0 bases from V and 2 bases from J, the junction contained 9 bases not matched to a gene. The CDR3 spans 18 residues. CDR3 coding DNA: TGTGCCAGCAGCTTGGAGTGGTGGCTAGCGGGAGACACAGATACGCAGTATTTT. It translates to CASSLEWWLAGDTDTQYF.

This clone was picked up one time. CDR3 coding DNA: TGCGCCAGCAGCCAACTAGCGGGAGGCACAGATACGCAGTATTTT. Amino acids: CASSQLAGGTDTQYF. This rearrangement joins TRBV5-1 to TRBJ2-3, with 11 bases that match TRBD2. The CDR3 is made up of 15 amino acids. Germline CDR1 SGHRS, CDR2 YFSETQ. V lost 4 bases, J lost 1 base, and 2 bases stayed unmatched.

CDR3 sequence (DNA): TGTGCCAGTAGTGTAGGACCGGGACTTGAAGCTTTCTTT. As protein: CASSVGPGLEAFF. The rearrangement uses TRBV19 and TRBJ1-1; a weak D match, TRBD1 (5 bases). V was pared by 5 bases and J by 7 bases, with 14 bases between. The CDR3 consists of 13 residues. Per the germline V gene, CDR1 is LNHDA and CDR2 is SQIVND (reference sequence).

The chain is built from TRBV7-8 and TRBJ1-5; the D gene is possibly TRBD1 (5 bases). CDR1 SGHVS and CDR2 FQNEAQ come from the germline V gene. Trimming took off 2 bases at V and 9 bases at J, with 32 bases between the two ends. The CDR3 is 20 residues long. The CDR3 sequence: CASSLKALKGESSTFLPQHF. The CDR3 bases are TGTGCCAGCAGCTTAAAAGCCTTGAAAGGGGAATCAAGTACTTTTCTGCCCCAGCATTTT.

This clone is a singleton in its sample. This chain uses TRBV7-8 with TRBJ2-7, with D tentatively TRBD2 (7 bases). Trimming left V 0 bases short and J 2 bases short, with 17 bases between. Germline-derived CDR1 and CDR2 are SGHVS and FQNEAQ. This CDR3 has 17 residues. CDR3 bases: TGTGCCAGCAGCTTAGCGAGGGGGGGTAGCCGGACCTACGAGCAGTACTTC. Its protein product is CASSLARGGSRTYEQYF.

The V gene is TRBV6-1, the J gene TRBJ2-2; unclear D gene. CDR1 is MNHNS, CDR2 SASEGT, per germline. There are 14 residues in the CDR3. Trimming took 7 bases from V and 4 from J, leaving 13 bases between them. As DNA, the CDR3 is TGTGCCAGCACCGGGTTACACCCCACCGGGGAGCTGTTTTTT. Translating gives CASTGLHPTGELFF.

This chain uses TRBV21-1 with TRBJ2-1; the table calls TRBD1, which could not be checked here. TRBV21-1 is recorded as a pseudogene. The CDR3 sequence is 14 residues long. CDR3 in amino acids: CASIGGALYNEQFF. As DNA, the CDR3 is TGTGCCAGCATAGGTGGGGCCCTTTACAATGAGCAGTTCTTC.

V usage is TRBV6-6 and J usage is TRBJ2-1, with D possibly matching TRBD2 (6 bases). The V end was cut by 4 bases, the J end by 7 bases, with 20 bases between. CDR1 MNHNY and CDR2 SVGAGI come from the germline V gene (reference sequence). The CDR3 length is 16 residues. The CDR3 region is CASSLPPGLARNEQFF. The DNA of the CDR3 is TGTGCCAGCAGTTTACCTCCGGGACTGGCGAGGAATGAGCAGTTCTTC.